This T cell receptor (beta chain) was identified during a study of somatic mutations in cytotoxic T cells in rheumatoid arthritis. Overall study: Selected T-cell populations stained with V beta antibodies were isolated by flow sorting to nearly 100% purity; these included V beta1+ cells subjected to TCRB sequencing. Whole-study findings and limits: The authors did not adjust the slight TRBV07 underrepresentation in rheumatoid arthritis patients for multiple comparisons.

Methods used by the authors: Some patient CD8+ clones were larger than 1%, and these rarely matched published virus-specific TCRB sequences. The protocol was immunoSEQ multiplex PCR, while the TCRdb copy is restricted to in-frame clones and leaves out a portion. V and J calls and clone size are as listed in that table; D and trimming were resolved from the DNA. This table holds about 16,000 clones, 75% to 80% found once. Germline lookup yields CDR1 SGHNT and CDR2 YENEEA. The J segment lost 7 bases and the V segment lost 5 bases, leaving 14 bases of the junction unmatched. CDR3 length equals 15 residues. Flow cytometry served to check the purity of CD4+ and CD8+ cells, which were isolated by positive magnetic bead selection. As for this clone: Antigen: not known.

The sample consisted of CD8+ T cells sorted from blood. The chain couples TRBV11-3 to TRBJ2-7; TRBD2 agrees at 7 bases. The receptor comes from an adult with rheumatoid arthritis. The CDR3 DNA is TGTGCCAGCAGCCCCCGATCGTTGGGAGGGGAAGAGCAGTACTTC. Translation: CASSPRSLGGEEQYF.